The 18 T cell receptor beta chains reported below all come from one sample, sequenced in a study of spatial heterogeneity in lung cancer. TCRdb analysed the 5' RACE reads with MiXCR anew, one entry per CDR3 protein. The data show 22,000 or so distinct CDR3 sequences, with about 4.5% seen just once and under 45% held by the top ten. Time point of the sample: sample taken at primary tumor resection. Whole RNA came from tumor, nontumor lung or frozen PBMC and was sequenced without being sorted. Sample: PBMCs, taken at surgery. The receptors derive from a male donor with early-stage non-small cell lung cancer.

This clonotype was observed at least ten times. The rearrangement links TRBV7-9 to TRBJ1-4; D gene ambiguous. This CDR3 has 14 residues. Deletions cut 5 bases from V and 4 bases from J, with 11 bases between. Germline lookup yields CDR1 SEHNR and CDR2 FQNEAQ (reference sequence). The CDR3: CASSQAGSNEKLFF. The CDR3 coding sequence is TGTGCCAGCAGCCAAGCTGGGAGTAATGAAAAACTGTTTTTT.

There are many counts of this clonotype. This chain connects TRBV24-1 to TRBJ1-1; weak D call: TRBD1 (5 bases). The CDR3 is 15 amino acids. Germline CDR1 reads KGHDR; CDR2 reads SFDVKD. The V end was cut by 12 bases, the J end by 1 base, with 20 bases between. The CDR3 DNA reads TGTGCCGGCTCGGGACTACGCTGGGGGAACACTGAAGCTTTCTTT. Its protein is CAGSGLRWGNTEAFF.

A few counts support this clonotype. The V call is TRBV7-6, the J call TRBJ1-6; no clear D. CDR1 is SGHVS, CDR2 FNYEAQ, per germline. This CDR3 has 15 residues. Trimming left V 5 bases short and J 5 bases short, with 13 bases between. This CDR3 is CASSPRTGNNSPLHF. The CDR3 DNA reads TGTGCCAGCAGCCCCCGGACGGGAAATAATTCACCCCTCCACTTT.

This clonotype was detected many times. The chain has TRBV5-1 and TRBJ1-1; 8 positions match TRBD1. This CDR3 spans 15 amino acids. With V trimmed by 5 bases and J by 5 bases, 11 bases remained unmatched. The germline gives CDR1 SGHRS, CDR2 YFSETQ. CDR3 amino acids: CASRLGQGIRTEAFF. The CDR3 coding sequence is TGCGCCAGCAGACTCGGACAGGGAATTAGGACTGAAGCTTTCTTT.

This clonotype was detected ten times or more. CDR3 nucleotides: TGTGCCAGCAGCTTAATAGCAGGAGATACGCAGTATTTT. Translation gives CASSLIAGDTQYF. The V call is TRBV7-2, the J call TRBJ2-3; no reliable D call. CDR1 is SGHTA, CDR2 FQGNSA, per germline. Trimming removed 2 bases from V and 5 bases from J, with 8 bases in between. This CDR3 contains 13 residues.

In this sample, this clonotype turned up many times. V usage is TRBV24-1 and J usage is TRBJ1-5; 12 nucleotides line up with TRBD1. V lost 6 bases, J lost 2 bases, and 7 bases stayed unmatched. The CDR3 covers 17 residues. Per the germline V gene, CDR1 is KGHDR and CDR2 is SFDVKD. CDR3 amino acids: CATSSGTGGDGNQPQHF. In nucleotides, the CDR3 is TGTGCCACCAGTTCCGGGACAGGGGGCGATGGCAATCAGCCCCAGCATTTT.

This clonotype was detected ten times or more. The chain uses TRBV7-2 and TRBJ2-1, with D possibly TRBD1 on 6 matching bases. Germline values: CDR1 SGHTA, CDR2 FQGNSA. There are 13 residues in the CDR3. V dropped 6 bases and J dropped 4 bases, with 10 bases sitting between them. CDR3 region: CASRPTGYNEQFF. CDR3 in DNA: TGTGCCAGCAGACCCACAGGGTACAATGAGCAGTTCTTC.

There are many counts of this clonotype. This CDR3 reads CASSDRAGEQPQHF. DNA for the CDR3: TGTGCCAGCAGTGATAGGGCAGGGGAACAGCCCCAGCATTTT. V and J are TRBV6-1 and TRBJ1-5; D is possibly TRBD1 (6 bases). The V end lost 3 bases, the J end lost 7 bases, and 13 bases lay between the germline ends. This CDR3 spans 14 amino acids. The germline gives CDR1 MNHNS, CDR2 SASEGT.

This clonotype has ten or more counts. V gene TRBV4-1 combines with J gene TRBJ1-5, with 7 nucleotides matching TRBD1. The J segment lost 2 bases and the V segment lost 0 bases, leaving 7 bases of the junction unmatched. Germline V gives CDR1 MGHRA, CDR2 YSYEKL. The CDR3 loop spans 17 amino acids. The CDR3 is CASSQDGSGGGNQPQHF. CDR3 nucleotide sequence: TGCGCCAGCAGCCAAGATGGGTCAGGGGGGGGCAATCAGCCCCAGCATTTT.

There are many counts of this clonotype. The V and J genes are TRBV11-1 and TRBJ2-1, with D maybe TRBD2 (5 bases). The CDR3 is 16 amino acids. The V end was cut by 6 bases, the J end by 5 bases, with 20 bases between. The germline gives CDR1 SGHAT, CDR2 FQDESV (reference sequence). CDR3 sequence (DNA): TGTGCCAGCAGTGTAAGCGGTGGGGAAGTAAACAATGAGCAGTTCTTC. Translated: CASSVSGGEVNNEQFF. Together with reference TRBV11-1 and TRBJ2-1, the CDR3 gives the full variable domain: EAEVAQSPRYKITEKSQAVAFWCDPISGHATLYWYRQILGQGPELLVQFQDESVVDDSQLPKDRFSAERLKGVDSTLKIQPAELGDSAMYLCASSVSGGEVNNEQFFGPGTRLTVL.

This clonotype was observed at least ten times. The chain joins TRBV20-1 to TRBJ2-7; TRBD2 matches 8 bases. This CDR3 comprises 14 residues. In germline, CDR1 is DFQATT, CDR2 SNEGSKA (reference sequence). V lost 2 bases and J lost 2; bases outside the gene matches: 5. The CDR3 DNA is TGCAGTGCTAGACTGACTAGCGTCCCCTACGAGCAGTACTTC. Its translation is CSARLTSVPYEQYF.

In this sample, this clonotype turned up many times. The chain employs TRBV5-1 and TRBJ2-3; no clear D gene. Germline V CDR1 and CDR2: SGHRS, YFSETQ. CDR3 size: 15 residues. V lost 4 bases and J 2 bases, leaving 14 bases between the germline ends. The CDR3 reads CASSGSGRYTDTQYF. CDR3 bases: TGCGCCAGCAGCGGCAGTGGTCGGTACACAGATACGCAGTATTTT. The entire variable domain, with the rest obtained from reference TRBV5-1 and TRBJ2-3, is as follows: KAGVTQTPRYLIKTRGQQVTLSCSPISGHRSVSWYQQTPGQGLQFLFEYFSETQRNKGNFPGRFSGRQFSNSRSEMNVSTLELGDSALYLCASSGSGRYTDTQYFGPGTRLTVL.

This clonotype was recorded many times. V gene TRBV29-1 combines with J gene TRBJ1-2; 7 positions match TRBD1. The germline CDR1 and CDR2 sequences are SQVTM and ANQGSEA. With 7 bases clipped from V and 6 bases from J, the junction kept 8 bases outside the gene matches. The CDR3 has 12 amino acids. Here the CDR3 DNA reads TGCAGCGCCACGACAGGGAACGATGGCTACACCTTC. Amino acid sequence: CSATTGNDGYTF.

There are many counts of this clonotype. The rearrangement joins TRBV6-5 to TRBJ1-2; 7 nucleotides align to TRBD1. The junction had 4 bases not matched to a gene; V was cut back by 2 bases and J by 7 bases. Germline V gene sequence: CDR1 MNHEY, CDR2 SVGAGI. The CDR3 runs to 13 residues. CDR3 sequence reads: CASSYTDRVGYTF. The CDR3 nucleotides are TGTGCCAGCAGTTACACCGACAGGGTTGGCTACACCTTC.

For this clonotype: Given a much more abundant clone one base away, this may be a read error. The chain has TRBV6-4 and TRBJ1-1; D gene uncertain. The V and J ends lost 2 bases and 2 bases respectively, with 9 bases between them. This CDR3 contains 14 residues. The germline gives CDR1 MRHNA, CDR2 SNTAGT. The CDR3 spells CASSDTIRNTEAFF. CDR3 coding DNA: TGTGCCAGCAGTGACACGATTCGAAACACTGAAGCTTTCTTT.

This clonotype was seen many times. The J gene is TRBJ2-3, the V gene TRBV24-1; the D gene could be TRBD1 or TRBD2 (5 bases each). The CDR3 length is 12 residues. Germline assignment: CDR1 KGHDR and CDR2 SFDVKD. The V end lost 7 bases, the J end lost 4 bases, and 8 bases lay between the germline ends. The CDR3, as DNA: TGTGCCACCAGGGGACCTTCAGATACGCAGTATTTT. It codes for CATRGPSDTQYF.

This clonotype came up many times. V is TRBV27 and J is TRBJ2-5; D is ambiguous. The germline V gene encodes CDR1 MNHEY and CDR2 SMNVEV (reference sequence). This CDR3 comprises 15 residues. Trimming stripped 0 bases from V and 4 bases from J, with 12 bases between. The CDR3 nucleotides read TGTGCCAGCAGTTTATCCAGGAGCTACACAGAGACCCAGTACTTC. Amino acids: CASSLSRSYTETQYF.

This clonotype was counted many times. The CDR3 reads CASSLGLQGGEQYF. The CDR3 nucleotides are TGTGCCAGCAGCTTAGGGTTACAGGGAGGTGAGCAGTACTTC. The chain carries TRBV7-9 and TRBJ2-7, with D possibly being TRBD1 or TRBD2 (6 bases each). There are 14 residues in the CDR3. V was pared by 1 base and J by 7 bases, with 14 bases between. Germline values: CDR1 SEHNR, CDR2 FQNEAQ (reference sequence).